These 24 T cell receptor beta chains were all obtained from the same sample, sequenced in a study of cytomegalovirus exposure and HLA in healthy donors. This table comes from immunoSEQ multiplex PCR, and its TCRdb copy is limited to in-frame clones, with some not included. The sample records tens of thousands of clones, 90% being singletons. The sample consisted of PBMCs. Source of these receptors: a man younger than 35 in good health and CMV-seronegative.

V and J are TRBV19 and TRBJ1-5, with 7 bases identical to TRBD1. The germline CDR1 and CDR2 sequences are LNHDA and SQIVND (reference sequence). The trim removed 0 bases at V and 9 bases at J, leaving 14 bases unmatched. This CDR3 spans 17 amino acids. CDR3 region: CASSIDTGGTDLRPQHF. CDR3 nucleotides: TGTGCCAGTAGTATAGATACGGGGGGGACAGACCTGCGGCCCCAGCATTTT.

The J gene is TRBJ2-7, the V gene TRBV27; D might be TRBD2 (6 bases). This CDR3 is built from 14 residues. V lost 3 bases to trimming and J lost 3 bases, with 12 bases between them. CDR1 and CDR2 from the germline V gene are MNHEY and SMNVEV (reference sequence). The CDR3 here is CASSFGSRLYEQYF. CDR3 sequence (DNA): TGTGCCAGCAGTTTCGGGAGTAGACTCTACGAGCAGTACTTC.

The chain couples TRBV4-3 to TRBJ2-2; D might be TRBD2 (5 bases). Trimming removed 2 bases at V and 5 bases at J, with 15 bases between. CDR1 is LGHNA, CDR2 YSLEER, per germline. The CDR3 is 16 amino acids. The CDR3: CASSQPSGVGTGELFF. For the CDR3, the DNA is TGCGCCAGCAGCCAACCGTCCGGGGTCGGGACCGGGGAGCTGTTTTTT.

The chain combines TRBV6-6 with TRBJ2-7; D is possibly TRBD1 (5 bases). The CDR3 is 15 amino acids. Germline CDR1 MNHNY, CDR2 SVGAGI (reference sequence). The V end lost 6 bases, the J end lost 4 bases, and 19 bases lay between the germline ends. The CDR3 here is CASSYRLGDGYEQYF. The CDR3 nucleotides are TGTGCCAGCAGCTATCGGTTAGGGGATGGTTACGAGCAGTACTTC.

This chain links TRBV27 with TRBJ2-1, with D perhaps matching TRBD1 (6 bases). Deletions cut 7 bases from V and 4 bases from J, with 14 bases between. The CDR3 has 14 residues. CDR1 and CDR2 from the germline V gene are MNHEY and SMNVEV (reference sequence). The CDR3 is CASNPGTKYNEQFF. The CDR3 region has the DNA TGTGCCAGCAACCCCGGGACAAAATACAATGAGCAGTTCTTC.

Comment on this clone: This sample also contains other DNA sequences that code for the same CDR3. CDR3 nucleotide sequence: TGTGCCAGTAGTATGGTGGGAGGCGAGACCCAGTACTTC. This codes for CASSMVGGETQYF. The chain employs TRBV19 and TRBJ2-5, with D possibly matching TRBD2 (6 bases). V dropped 3 bases and J dropped 5 bases, with 10 bases sitting between them. The germline gives CDR1 LNHDA, CDR2 SQIVND (reference sequence). This CDR3 spans 13 amino acids.

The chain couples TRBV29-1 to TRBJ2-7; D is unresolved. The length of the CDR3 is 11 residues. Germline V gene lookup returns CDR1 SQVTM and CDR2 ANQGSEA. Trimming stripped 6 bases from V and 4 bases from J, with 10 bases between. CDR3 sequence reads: CSVGFSYEQYF. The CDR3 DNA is TGCAGCGTCGGTTTCTCGTACGAGCAGTACTTC.

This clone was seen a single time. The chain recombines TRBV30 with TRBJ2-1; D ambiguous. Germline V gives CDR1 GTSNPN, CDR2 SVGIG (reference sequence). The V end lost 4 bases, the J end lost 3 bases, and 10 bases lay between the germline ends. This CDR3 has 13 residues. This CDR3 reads CAWMLGFYNEQFF. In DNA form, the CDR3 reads TGTGCCTGGATGCTAGGTTTCTACAATGAGCAGTTCTTC.

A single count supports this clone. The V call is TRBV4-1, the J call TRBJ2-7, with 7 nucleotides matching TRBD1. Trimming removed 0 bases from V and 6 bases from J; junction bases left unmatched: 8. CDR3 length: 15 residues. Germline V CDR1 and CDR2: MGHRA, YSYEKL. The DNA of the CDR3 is TGCGCCAGCAGCCAAGAACAGAGGGGGCAAGGCGAGCAGTACTTC. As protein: CASSQEQRGQGEQYF.

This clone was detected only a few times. Written as DNA, the CDR3 is TGTGCCAGCAGCTTAGGGGGCTGGACTGAAGCTTTCTTT. Translated, it gives CASSLGGWTEAFF. The J gene is TRBJ1-1, the V gene TRBV7-8, with D possibly matching TRBD1 (5 bases). The germline gives CDR1 SGHVS, CDR2 FQNEAQ. There are 13 residues in the CDR3. V lost 1 base, J lost 5 bases, and 8 bases lay in between.

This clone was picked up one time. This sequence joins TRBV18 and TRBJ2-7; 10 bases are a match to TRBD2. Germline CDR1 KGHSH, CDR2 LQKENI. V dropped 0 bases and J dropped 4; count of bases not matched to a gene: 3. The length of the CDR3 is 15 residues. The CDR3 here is CASSPPGAGGYEQYF. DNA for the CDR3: TGTGCCAGCTCACCACCGGGAGCGGGAGGGTACGAGCAGTACTTC.

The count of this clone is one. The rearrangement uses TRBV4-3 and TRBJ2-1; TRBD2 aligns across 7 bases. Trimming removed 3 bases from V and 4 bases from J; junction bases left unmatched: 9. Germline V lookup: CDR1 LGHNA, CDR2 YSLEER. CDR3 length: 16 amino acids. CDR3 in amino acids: CASSQMVASGYNEQFF. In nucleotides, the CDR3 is TGCGCCAGCAGCCAGATGGTGGCTAGCGGTTACAATGAGCAGTTCTTC.

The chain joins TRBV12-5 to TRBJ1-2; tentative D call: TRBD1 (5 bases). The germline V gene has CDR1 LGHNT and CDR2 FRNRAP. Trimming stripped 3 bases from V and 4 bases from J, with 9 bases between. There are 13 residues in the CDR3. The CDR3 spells CASGFTGFYGYTF. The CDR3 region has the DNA TGTGCTAGTGGTTTTACAGGCTTCTATGGCTACACCTTC.

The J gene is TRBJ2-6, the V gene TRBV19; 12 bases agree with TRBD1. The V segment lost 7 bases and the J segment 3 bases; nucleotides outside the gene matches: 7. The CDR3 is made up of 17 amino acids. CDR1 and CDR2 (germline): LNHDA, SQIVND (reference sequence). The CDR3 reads CASTRGQGAGGANVLTF. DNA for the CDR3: TGTGCCAGTACTAGGGGACAGGGGGCGGGTGGGGCCAACGTCCTGACTTTC.

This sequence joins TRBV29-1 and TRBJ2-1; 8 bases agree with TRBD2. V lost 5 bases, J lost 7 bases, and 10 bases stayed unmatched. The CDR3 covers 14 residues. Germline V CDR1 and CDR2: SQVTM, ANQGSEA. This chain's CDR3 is CSVLLAGRGNEQFF. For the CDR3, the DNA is TGCAGCGTTCTCCTAGCGGGCCGGGGTAATGAGCAGTTCTTC.

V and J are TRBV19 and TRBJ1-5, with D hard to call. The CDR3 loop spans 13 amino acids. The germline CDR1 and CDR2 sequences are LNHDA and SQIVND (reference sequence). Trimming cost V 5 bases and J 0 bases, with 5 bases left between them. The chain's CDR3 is CASSAYSNQPQHF. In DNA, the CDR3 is TGTGCCAGTAGTGCGTATAGCAATCAGCCCCAGCATTTT. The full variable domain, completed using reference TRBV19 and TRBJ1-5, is DGGITQSPKYLFRKEGQNVTLSCEQNLNHDAMYWYRQDPGQGLRLIYYSQIVNDFQKGDIAEGYSVSREKKESFPLTVTSAQKNPTAFYLCASSAYSNQPQHFGDGTRLSIL.

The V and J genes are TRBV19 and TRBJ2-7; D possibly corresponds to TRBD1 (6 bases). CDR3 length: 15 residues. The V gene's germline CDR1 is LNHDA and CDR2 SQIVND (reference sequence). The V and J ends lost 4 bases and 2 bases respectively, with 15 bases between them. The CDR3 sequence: CASSTSGTPTYEQYF. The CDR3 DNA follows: TGTGCCAGTAGTACCTCCGGGACACCCACCTACGAGCAGTACTTC. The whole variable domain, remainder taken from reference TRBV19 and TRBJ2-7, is DGGITQSPKYLFRKEGQNVTLSCEQNLNHDAMYWYRQDPGQGLRLIYYSQIVNDFQKGDIAEGYSVSREKKESFPLTVTSAQKNPTAFYLCASSTSGTPTYEQYFGPGTRLTVT.

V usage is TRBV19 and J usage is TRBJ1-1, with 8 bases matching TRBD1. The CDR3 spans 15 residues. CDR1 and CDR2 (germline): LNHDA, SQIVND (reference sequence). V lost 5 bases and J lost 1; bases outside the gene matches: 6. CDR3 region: CASSADRAPNTEAFF. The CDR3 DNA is TGTGCCAGTAGTGCGGACAGGGCCCCGAACACTGAAGCTTTCTTT. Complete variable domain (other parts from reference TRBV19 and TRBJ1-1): DGGITQSPKYLFRKEGQNVTLSCEQNLNHDAMYWYRQDPGQGLRLIYYSQIVNDFQKGDIAEGYSVSREKKESFPLTVTSAQKNPTAFYLCASSADRAPNTEAFFGQGTRLTVV.

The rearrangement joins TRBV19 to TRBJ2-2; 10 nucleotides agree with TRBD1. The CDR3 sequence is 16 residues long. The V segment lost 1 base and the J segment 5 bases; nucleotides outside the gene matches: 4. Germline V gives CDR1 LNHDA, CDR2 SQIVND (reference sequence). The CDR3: CASSIAGTGVTGELFF. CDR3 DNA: TGTGCCAGTAGTATAGCCGGGACAGGGGTTACCGGGGAGCTGTTTTTT. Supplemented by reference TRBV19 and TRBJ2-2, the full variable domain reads DGGITQSPKYLFRKEGQNVTLSCEQNLNHDAMYWYRQDPGQGLRLIYYSQIVNDFQKGDIAEGYSVSREKKESFPLTVTSAQKNPTAFYLCASSIAGTGVTGELFFGEGSRLTVL.

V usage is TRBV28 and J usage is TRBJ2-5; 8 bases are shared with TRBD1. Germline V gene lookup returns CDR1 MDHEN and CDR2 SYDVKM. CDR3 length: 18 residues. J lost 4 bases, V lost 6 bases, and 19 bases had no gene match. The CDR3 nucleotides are TGTGCCAGCAGACTAAGGACAGGGTATTATTTGTGCTCAGAGACCCAGTACTTC. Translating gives CASRLRTGYYLCSETQYF.

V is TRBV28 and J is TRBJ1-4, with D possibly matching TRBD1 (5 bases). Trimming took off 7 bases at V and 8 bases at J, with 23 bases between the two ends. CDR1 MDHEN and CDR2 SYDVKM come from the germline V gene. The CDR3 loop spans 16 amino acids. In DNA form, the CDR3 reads TGTGCCAGCACCTCACTGGGAGGCAAAAAGGGGGAAAAACTGTTTTTT. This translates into CASTSLGGKKGEKLFF.

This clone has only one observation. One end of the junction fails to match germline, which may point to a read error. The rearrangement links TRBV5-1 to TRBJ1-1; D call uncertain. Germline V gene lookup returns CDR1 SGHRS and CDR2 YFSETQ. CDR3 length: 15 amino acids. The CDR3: CAGSLVSMGETEAFF. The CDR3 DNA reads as TGCGCCGGCAGCTTGGTGTCAATGGGAGAAACTGAAGCTTTCTTT.

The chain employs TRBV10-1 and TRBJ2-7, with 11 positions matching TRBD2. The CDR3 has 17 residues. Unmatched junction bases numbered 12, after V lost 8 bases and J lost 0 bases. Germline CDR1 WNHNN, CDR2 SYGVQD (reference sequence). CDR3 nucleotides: TGCGCCAGCCCTGGGACTAGCGGATCTCCATTCTCCTACGAGCAGTACTTC. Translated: CASPGTSGSPFSYEQYF.

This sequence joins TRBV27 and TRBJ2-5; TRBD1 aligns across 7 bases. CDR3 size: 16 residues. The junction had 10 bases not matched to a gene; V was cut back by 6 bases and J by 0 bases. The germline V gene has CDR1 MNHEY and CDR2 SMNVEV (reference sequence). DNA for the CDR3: TGTGCCAGCAGACCAACAGGGGAAGTTAACCAAGAGACCCAGTACTTC. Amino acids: CASRPTGEVNQETQYF.